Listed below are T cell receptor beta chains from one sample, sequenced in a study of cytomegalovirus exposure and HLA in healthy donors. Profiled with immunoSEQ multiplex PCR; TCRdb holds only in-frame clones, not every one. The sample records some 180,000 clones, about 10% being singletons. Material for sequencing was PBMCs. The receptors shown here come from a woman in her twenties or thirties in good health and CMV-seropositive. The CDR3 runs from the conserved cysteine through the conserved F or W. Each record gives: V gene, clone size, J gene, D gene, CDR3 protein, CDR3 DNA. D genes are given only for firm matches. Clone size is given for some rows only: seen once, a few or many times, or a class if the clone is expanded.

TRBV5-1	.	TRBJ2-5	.	CASSLMGRRETQYF	TGCGCCAGCAGCTTGATGGGTAGGAGAGAGACCCAGTACTTC
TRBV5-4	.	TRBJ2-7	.	CASSPDLLANEQYF	TGTGCCAGCAGCCCGGACCTACTAGCAAACGAGCAGTACTTC
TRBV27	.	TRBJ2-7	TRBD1	CASSPFGTAYEQYF	TGTGCCAGCAGTCCATTTGGGACAGCCTACGAGCAGTACTTC
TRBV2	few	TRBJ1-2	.	CASRDRRGDYGYTF	TGTGCCAGCAGGGACAGACGCGGCGACTATGGCTACACCTTC
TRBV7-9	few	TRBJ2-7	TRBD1	CASRGPDRLYEQYF	TGTGCCAGCAGGGGCCCGGACAGGCTCTACGAGCAGTACTTC
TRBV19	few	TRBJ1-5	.	CASSIDLGGMRNQPQHF	TGTGCCAGTAGTATAGATCTTGGAGGGATGAGAAATCAGCCCCAGCATTTT
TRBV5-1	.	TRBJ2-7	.	CASSPEPGISYEQYF	TGCGCCAGCAGCCCGGAACCCGGGATCTCCTACGAGCAGTACTTC
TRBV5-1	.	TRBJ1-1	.	CASSLWSHRTEAFF	TGCGCCAGCAGCTTATGGTCCCACAGAACTGAAGCTTTCTTT
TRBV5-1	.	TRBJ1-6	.	CASSLSGPNSPLHF	TGCGCCAGCAGCTTGAGTGGGCCTAATTCACCCCTCCACTTT
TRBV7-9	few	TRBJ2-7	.	CASSLSGEQYF	TGTGCCAGCAGCTTATCGGGCGAGCAGTACTTC
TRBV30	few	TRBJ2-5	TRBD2	CAWSGTSGFRGTQYF	TGTGCCTGGAGCGGGACTAGCGGGTTTCGTGGGACCCAGTACTTC
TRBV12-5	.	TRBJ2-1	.	CASGVPWATSSYNEQFF	TGTGCTAGTGGTGTCCCTTGGGCCACTTCCTCCTACAATGAGCAGTTCTTC
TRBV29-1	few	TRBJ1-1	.	CSATDRLNTEAFF	TGCAGCGCTACAGACAGGTTAAACACTGAAGCTTTCTTT
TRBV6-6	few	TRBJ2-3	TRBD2	CASSYQAGGADTQYF	TGTGCCAGCAGTTACCAAGCGGGAGGTGCAGATACGCAGTATTTT
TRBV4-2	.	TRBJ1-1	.	CASSQVPARDTEAFF	TGTGCCAGCAGCCAAGTTCCGGCGAGGGACACTGAAGCTTTCTTT
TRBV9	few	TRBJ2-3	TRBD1	CASSVVDRETDTQYF	TGTGCCAGCAGCGTAGTGGACAGGGAAACAGATACGCAGTATTTT
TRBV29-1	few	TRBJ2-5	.	CSVGGQETQYF	TGCAGCGTCGGAGGGCAAGAGACCCAGTACTTC
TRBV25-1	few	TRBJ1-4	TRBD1	CASSTDRGAEKLFF	TGTGCCAGCAGCACGGACAGGGGTGCGGAAAAACTGTTTTTT
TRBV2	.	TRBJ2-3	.	CARTTDSRGSDTQYF	TGTGCCAGGACCACAGACTCTAGGGGCTCAGATACGCAGTATTTT
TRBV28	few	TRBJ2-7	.	CASSGRGAGSYEQYF	TGTGCCAGCAGTGGACGGGGTGCAGGCTCCTACGAGCAGTACTTC
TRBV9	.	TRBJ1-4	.	CASSPYGLGVGNEKLFF	TGTGCCAGCAGCCCATACGGCCTCGGGGTAGGGAATGAAAAACTGTTTTTT
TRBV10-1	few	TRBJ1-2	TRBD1	CASSSGGANGYTF	TGCGCCAGCAGCTCAGGGGGCGCGAATGGCTACACCTTC
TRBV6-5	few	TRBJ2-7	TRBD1	CASHRGKSYEQYF	TGTGCCAGCCACAGGGGAAAGAGCTACGAGCAGTACTTC
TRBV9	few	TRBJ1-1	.	CASSVDERGSAEAFF	TGTGCCAGCAGCGTAGACGAGAGGGGGAGCGCTGAAGCTTTCTTT
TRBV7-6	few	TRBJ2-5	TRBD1	CASSPRTGQYQETQYF	TGTGCCAGCAGCCCAAGGACAGGACAATACCAAGAGACCCAGTACTTC
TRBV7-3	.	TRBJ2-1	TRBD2	CASSSLAEAYVEQFF	TGTGCCAGCAGCTCACTAGCGGAGGCTTACGTTGAGCAGTTCTTC
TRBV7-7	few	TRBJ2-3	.	CASSSGWTDTQYF	TGTGCCAGCAGCTCAGGGTGGACAGATACGCAGTATTTT
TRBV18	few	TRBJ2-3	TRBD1	CASSPGQGSTDTQYF	TGTGCCAGCTCACCGGGACAGGGGAGCACAGATACGCAGTATTTT
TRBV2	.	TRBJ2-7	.	CASRRLGEQYF	TGTGCCAGCAGACGACTAGGCGAGCAGTACTTC
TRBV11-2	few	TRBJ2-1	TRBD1	CASSLDGTGSLLFF	TGTGCCAGCAGCTTAGATGGGACAGGATCATTGCTCTTCTTC
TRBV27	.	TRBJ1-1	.	CASSLTGNTEAFF	TGTGCCAGCAGTTTAACGGGAAACACTGAAGCTTTCTTT
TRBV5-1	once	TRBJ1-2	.	CASSLASGTYGYTF	TGCGCCAGCAGCTTGGCCTCGGGAACCTATGGCTACACCTTC
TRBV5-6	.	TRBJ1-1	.	CASSLAGGRNTEAFF	TGTGCCAGCAGCTTGGCCGGGGGAAGGAACACTGAAGCTTTCTTT
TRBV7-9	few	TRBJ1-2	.	CASSLVADQDYGYTF	TGTGCCAGCAGCTTAGTGGCGGATCAAGACTATGGCTACACCTTC
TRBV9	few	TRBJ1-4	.	CASSVEGGEGRVKLFF	TGTGCCAGCAGCGTAGAGGGGGGGGAGGGTCGGGTAAAACTGTTTTTT
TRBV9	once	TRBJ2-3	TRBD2	CASSVERAGGGADTQYF	TGTGCCAGCAGCGTAGAAAGAGCGGGAGGGGGGGCAGATACGCAGTATTTT
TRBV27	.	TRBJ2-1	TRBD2	CAARTSDEQFF	TGTGCCGCCCGGACTAGCGATGAGCAGTTCTTC
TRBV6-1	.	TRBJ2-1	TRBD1	CASRWDRVRDEQFF	TGTGCCAGCAGATGGGACAGGGTCCGGGATGAGCAGTTCTTC
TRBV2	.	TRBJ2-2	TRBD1	CASSVDRVNTGELFF	TGTGCCAGCAGTGTGGACAGGGTGAACACCGGGGAGCTGTTTTTT
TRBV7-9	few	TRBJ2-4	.	CASSLGVHGALAKNIQYF	TGTGCCAGCAGCTTAGGGGTTCATGGGGCGCTAGCCAAAAACATTCAGTACTTC
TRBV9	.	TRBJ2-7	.	CASSVGAGGAYEQYF	TGTGCCAGCAGCGTAGGAGCCGGGGGAGCCTACGAGCAGTACTTC
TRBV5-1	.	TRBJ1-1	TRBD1	CASSFADRGTEAFF	TGCGCCAGCAGCTTTGCAGACAGGGGCACTGAAGCTTTCTTT
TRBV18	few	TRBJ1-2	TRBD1	CASSSDQGDYGYTF	TGTGCCAGCTCATCGGATCAGGGGGACTATGGCTACACCTTC
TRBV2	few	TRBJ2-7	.	CASSAPPGQLTYEQYF	TGTGCCAGCAGTGCCCCTCCCGGACAGCTAACCTACGAGCAGTACTTC
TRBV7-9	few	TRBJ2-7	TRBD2	CASNPGGQREHDEQYF	TGTGCCAGCAACCCAGGTGGGCAGCGGGAGCACGACGAGCAGTACTTC
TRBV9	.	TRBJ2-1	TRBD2	CASSVDISGLAFNEQFF	TGTGCCAGCAGCGTAGACATTTCGGGACTAGCGTTCAATGAGCAGTTCTTC
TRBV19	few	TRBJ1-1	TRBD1	CASSIPRTGGTEAFF	TGTGCCAGTAGTATTCCCCGGACAGGGGGGACTGAAGCTTTCTTT
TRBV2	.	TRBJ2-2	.	CARLGNGELFF	TGTGCCAGACTAGGGAACGGGGAGCTGTTTTTT
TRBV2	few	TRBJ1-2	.	CATQTSGYGYTF	TGTGCCACGCAGACTAGTGGATATGGCTACACCTTC
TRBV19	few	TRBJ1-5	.	CASSILRRGRDDQPQHF	TGTGCCAGTAGTATATTGAGGCGGGGACGGGATGATCAGCCCCAGCATTTT
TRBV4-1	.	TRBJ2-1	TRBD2	CASSQESGLAGGFSNEQFF	TGCGCCAGCAGCCAAGAATCGGGACTAGCGGGAGGGTTTAGTAATGAGCAGTTCTTC
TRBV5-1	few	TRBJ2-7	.	CASSLNGGMYEQYF	TGCGCCAGCAGCTTGAATGGGGGCATGTACGAGCAGTACTTC
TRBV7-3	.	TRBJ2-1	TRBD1	CASSLNGTGPYNEQFF	TGTGCCAGCAGCTTAAATGGGACAGGCCCCTACAATGAGCAGTTCTTC
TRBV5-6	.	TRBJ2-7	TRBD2	CASSYPSGLSSYEQYF	TGTGCCAGCAGCTATCCTAGCGGTCTGAGCTCCTACGAGCAGTACTTC
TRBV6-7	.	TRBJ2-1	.	CARLPRGPPYNEQFF	TGTGCCAGGCTGCCTCGCGGCCCCCCCTACAATGAGCAGTTCTTC